This T cell receptor (beta chain) was observed in a study of CD8 T cells in ankylosing spondylitis. Study-wide results and caveats: Reportedly, significant enrichment of disease-linked clones occurred in matched ankylosing spondylitis synovial fluid. Seemingly distinctive of ankylosing spondylitis blood was a TCR beta motif formed by eight highly homologous variants.

With regard to this clonotype: Its cognate antigen is unknown.

The CDR3 has 13 residues. Trimming left V 6 bases short and J 3 bases short, with 12 bases between. The germline gives CDR1 KGHSH, CDR2 LQKENI. Each CDR3 protein is one row after TCRdb ran MiXCR on the 5' RACE reads. Here the sample spans a few hundred thousand distinct CDR3 sequences, 20% to 25% being singletons. V usage is TRBV18 and J usage is TRBJ2-7; D is ambiguous. Sequenced: blood, either unsorted or a sorted T cell fraction (not recorded which). The sequence was collected from a male donor with ankylosing spondylitis. The CDR3: CASSPGSDYEQYF. In DNA, the CDR3 is TGTGCCAGCTCCCCGGGTAGTGACTACGAGCAGTACTTC.